Presented here are 32 T cell receptor beta chains from one specimen sequenced in a study of T-cell memory formation after mild COVID-19. MiXCR, applied by TCRdb to the 5' RACE reads, yields one record per CDR3 protein. This table holds more than 350,000 distinct CDR3 sequences, around 20% found once. What was sequenced was PBMCs or a T cell subset sorted from them (not recorded which). Receptors originate from an adult woman who had mild COVID-19 (a few samples of this study predate the infection). Cell type and time point are not known.

The V gene is TRBV7-3, the J gene TRBJ2-1; 11 positions match TRBD2. Trimming removed 5 bases from V and 0 bases from J; junction bases left unmatched: 6. The length of the CDR3 is 17 residues. Germline-derived CDR1 and CDR2 are SGHTA and FQGTGA. In nucleotides, the CDR3 is TGTGCCAGCAGCCGGACTAGCGGGCTGAGCTCCTACAATGAGCAGTTCTTC. Translating gives CASSRTSGLSSYNEQFF.

The chain employs TRBV7-9 and TRBJ2-7; D gene unclear. This CDR3 has 14 amino acids. Germline values: CDR1 SEHNR, CDR2 FQNEAQ (reference sequence). V was trimmed by 5 bases and J by 2 bases, leaving 13 bases between them. The CDR3 sequence: CASSHMPGPYEQYF. DNA for the CDR3: TGTGCCAGCAGCCATATGCCGGGCCCCTACGAGCAGTACTTC.

A remark on this clonotype: At one end, the junction sequence differs from germline, possibly due to a read error. The chain combines TRBV10-3 with TRBJ2-7; 13 bases line up with TRBD2. The length of the CDR3 is 16 residues. CDR1 is ENHRY, CDR2 SYGVKD, per germline. The CDR3 sequence is CVISGTSGKGAYEQYF. The DNA for the CDR3 is TGTGTCATCAGTGGGACTAGCGGGAAAGGAGCCTACGAGCAGTACTTC.

This clonotype occurred a few times. The chain has TRBV12-3 or TRBV12-4 and TRBJ2-7; 13 bases line up with TRBD2. The V and J ends lost 7 bases and 3 bases, in that order; junction bases with no gene match: 3. This CDR3 has 14 residues. The CDR3 coding sequence is TGTGCCAGCAAATGGACTAGCGGGGGCTACGAGCAGTACTTC. This gives the protein CASKWTSGGYEQYF.

The V gene is TRBV5-1, the J gene TRBJ1-2; possibly TRBD1 for D (5 bases). The CDR3 runs to 15 residues. V dropped 5 bases and J dropped 2 bases, with 16 bases sitting between them. Germline-derived CDR1 and CDR2 are SGHRS and YFSETQ. The CDR3 sequence is CASSSDWGKNYGYTF. The CDR3, as DNA: TGCGCCAGCAGTTCCGACTGGGGGAAGAACTATGGCTACACCTTC.

This clonotype was found a few times. The chain employs TRBV4-3 and TRBJ2-2, with D possibly being TRBD2 (5 bases). Trimming cost V 0 bases and J 8 bases, with 16 bases left between them. The CDR3 totals 16 residues. CDR1 and CDR2 from the germline V gene are LGHNA and YSLEER. DNA of the CDR3: TGCGCCAGCAGCCAAGATCTAGGACTGCAAAGGGGGGAGCTGTTTTTT. It codes for CASSQDLGLQRGELFF.

This clonotype was observed a handful of times. The rearrangement links TRBV5-4 to TRBJ2-3; TRBD2 agrees at 13 bases. J was trimmed by 4 bases and V by 5 bases; bases with no gene match: 4. Per germline, CDR1 SGHNT and CDR2 YYREEE (reference sequence). The CDR3 totals 15 residues. The CDR3 loop reads CASRRTSGRADTQYF. CDR3 sequence (DNA): TGTGCCAGCAGACGAACTAGCGGGAGGGCAGATACGCAGTATTTT.

The chain employs TRBV12-3 or TRBV12-4 and TRBJ2-5, with a tentative D call TRBD2 (6 bases). V lost 7 bases and J 4 bases, leaving 16 bases between the germline ends. The CDR3 has 14 amino acids. The CDR3 region is CASILGGSRETQYF. CDR3 in DNA: TGTGCCAGCATCTTAGGAGGGAGCAGAGAGACCCAGTACTTC.

The chain has TRBV7-9 and TRBJ2-7; the D is unclear. CDR1 is SEHNR and CDR2 is FQNEAQ in the germline V gene (reference sequence). V was trimmed by 10 bases and J by 6 bases, leaving 16 bases between them. The length of the CDR3 is 12 residues. This chain's CDR3 is CATVTVSLEQYF. CDR3 sequence (DNA): TGTGCCACCGTCACGGTCTCTCTCGAGCAGTACTTC.

This clonotype was picked up many times. The chain uses TRBV29-1 and TRBJ1-1; D remains unclear. This CDR3 has 13 residues. Germline V gene lookup returns CDR1 SQVTM and CDR2 ANQGSEA. Trimming took 4 bases from V and 0 from J, leaving 9 bases between them. This chain's CDR3 is CSVVHSMNTEAFF. CDR3 nucleotides: TGCAGCGTTGTTCACAGTATGAACACTGAAGCTTTCTTT. The full variable domain, with the rest looked up from reference TRBV29-1 and TRBJ1-1, is SAVISQKPSRDICQRGTSLTIQCQVDSQVTMMFWYRQQPGQSLTLIATANQGSEATYESGFVIDKFPISRPNLTFSTLTVSNMSPEDSSIYLCSVVHSMNTEAFFGQGTRLTVV.

CDR3 nucleotides: TGTGCCAGCAGCGCTTACAGGACTAGCGGGCCTACCACAGATACGCAGTATTTT. It is translated as CASSAYRTSGPTTDTQYF. The chain uses TRBV2 and TRBJ2-3; 11 nucleotides match TRBD2. The CDR3 has 18 residues. J gave up 2 bases and V 6 bases, and 13 bases lay outside the gene matches. The germline gives CDR1 SNHLY, CDR2 FYNNEI. The variable domain in full, completed from reference TRBV2 and TRBJ2-3, reads EPEVTQTPSHQVTQMGQEVILRCVPISNHLYFYWYRQILGQKVEFLVSFYNNEISEKSEIFDDQFSVERPDGSNFTLKIRSTKLEDSAMYFCASSAYRTSGPTTDTQYFGPGTRLTVL.

A note on this clonotype: Given a much more abundant clone one base away, this may be a read error. This chain connects TRBV28 to TRBJ2-2; D gene unclear. The CDR3 length is 15 residues. From germline, CDR1 is MDHEN and CDR2 SYDVKM. V dropped 1 base and J dropped 0 bases, with 6 bases sitting between them. The CDR3 bases are TGTGCCAGCAGTTTATACGCGTCGAACACCGGGGAGCTGTTTTTT. This codes for CASSLYASNTGELFF.

CDR3 DNA sequence: TGTGCCACCAGTGATCCCGGGACTCCAACCGGGGAGCTGTTTTTT. Its protein product is CATSDPGTPTGELFF. The chain couples TRBV24-1 to TRBJ2-2, with D tentatively TRBD2 (6 bases). This CDR3 spans 15 amino acids. The germline V gene encodes CDR1 KGHDR and CDR2 SFDVKD. V was shortened by 3 bases and J by 5 bases, with 12 bases between the two germline ends.

This CDR3 reads CASSSTGIGAEAFF. The CDR3 DNA reads TGTGCCAGCAGCTCGACAGGGATTGGGGCTGAAGCTTTCTTT. This rearrangement joins TRBV7-3 to TRBJ1-1; 7 positions agree with TRBD1. The germline gives CDR1 SGHTA, CDR2 FQGTGA. Trimming cost V 4 bases and J 6 bases; bases outside gene matches: 8. The CDR3 totals 14 residues.

This clonotype was seen a handful of times. The chain combines TRBV20-1 with TRBJ2-3; 13 positions match TRBD2. The CDR3 runs to 15 residues. V lost 5 bases to trimming and J lost 6 bases; unmatched junction nucleotides: 8. From germline, CDR1 is DFQATT and CDR2 SNEGSKA (reference sequence). For the CDR3, the DNA is TGCAGTGCTCAGGGACTAGCGGGACGTAGCGATACGCAGTATTTT. This translates into CSAQGLAGRSDTQYF.

The chain combines TRBV6-2 or TRBV6-3 with TRBJ2-7; D gene uncertain. This CDR3 is 13 amino acids long. V lost 2 bases and J 2 bases, leaving 7 bases between the germline ends. Germline V CDR1 and CDR2: MNHEY, SVGEGT. Written as DNA, the CDR3 is TGTGCCAGCAGTTACGGGCCGGCCTACGAGCAGTACTTC. This encodes CASSYGPAYEQYF.

This clonotype has more than one count but fewer than ten. The chain has TRBV25-1 and TRBJ1-2; D gene ambiguous. CDR3 length: 13 residues. V lost 2 bases and J 0 bases, leaving 4 bases between the germline ends. Germline lookup yields CDR1 MGHDK and CDR2 SYGVNS. CDR3 loop: CASSEVTNYGYTF. The CDR3 DNA reads as TGTGCCAGCAGTGAAGTGACTAACTATGGCTACACCTTC.

The chain uses TRBV4-2 and TRBJ1-1; D remains ambiguous. The V end lost 4 bases, the J end lost 2 bases, and 14 bases lay between the germline ends. This CDR3 is built from 15 residues. Germline CDR1 and CDR2: LGHNA and YNFKEQ. CDR3 bases: TGTGCCAGCAGCCGGACCTGGGAGGGAAACACTGAAGCTTTCTTT. Translating gives CASSRTWEGNTEAFF.

The CDR3 DNA follows: TGCAGTGCTAGAAGCAACAGGGGGCCCACTGAAGCTTTCTTT. This codes for CSARSNRGPTEAFF. J is TRBJ1-1 and V is TRBV20-1; TRBD1 aligns across 9 bases. The CDR3 extends over 14 amino acids. V lost 2 bases, J lost 4 bases, and 5 bases stayed unmatched. CDR1 and CDR2 (germline): DFQATT, SNEGSKA (reference sequence).

This clonotype has a handful of counts. The gene calls are TRBV11-2 and TRBJ1-6, with D unresolved. CDR3 length: 13 amino acids. The V end lost 8 bases, the J end lost 7 bases, and 12 bases lay between the germline ends. CDR1 SGHAT and CDR2 FQNNGV come from the germline V gene. This CDR3 is CASQTGVNSPLHF. The CDR3 bases are TGTGCCAGCCAAACCGGAGTAAATTCACCCCTCCACTTT.

The rearrangement joins TRBV5-6 to TRBJ2-7, with D possibly matching TRBD2 (5 bases). The CDR3 runs to 15 residues. The V gene's germline CDR1 is SGHDT and CDR2 YYEEEE. Trimming took 1 base from V and 2 from J, leaving 13 bases between them. CDR3 nucleotide sequence: TGTGCCAGCAGCTTGTTCGAGGGTAAAGCCTACGAGCAGTACTTC. The encoded protein is CASSLFEGKAYEQYF.

In this sample, this clonotype turned up a few times. The chain recombines TRBV7-2 with TRBJ1-2; D not resolved. Germline-derived CDR1 and CDR2 are SGHTA and FQGNSA. This CDR3 is built from 13 residues. The V end was cut by 3 bases, the J end by 3 bases, with 8 bases between. CDR3 sequence: CASSFDRDYGYTF. The CDR3 DNA reads as TGTGCCAGCAGCTTCGACCGAGACTATGGCTACACCTTC.

There are a few counts of this clonotype. This sequence joins TRBV11-3 and TRBJ1-3; D is undetermined. The CDR3 loop spans 13 amino acids. CDR1 SGHNT and CDR2 YENEEA come from the germline V gene. V lost 5 bases and J 4 bases, leaving 9 bases between the germline ends. The CDR3, as DNA: TGTGCCAGCAGCCCCAATTCCGGAAACACCATATATTTT. Its translation is CASSPNSGNTIYF.

As to this clonotype: The germline gene is not matched at one end of the junction; a read error may be the cause. The chain uses TRBV20-1 and TRBJ2-1; either TRBD1 or TRBD2 may supply D (5 bases each). The CDR3 has 13 residues. Germline V CDR1 and CDR2: DFQATT, SNEGSKA (reference sequence). In nucleotides, the CDR3 is TGCAGTGCGAGAGAGGGGAATCTGAATGAGCAGTTCTTC. Amino acids: CSAREGNLNEQFF.

This clonotype appeared a few times. CDR3 coding DNA: TGTGCCAGTAGTCCATCCGGGTATGAGCAGTTCTTC. Translation: CASSPSGYEQFF. This chain connects TRBV19 to TRBJ2-1; no firm D call. The germline V gene encodes CDR1 LNHDA and CDR2 SQIVND (reference sequence). V lost 5 bases to trimming and J lost 8 bases, with 10 bases between them. The CDR3 contains 12 residues.

V and J are TRBV7-8 and TRBJ2-2, with a tentative D call TRBD1 (6 bases). Trimming took 5 bases from V and 4 from J, leaving 17 bases between them. CDR1 and CDR2 from the germline V gene are SGHVS and FQNEAQ. This CDR3 has 16 residues. This chain's CDR3 is CASSINTGHLTGELFF. The DNA of the CDR3 is TGTGCCAGCAGCATAAATACGGGACACCTCACCGGGGAGCTGTTTTTT.

The chain couples TRBV9 to TRBJ2-1; 15 positions match TRBD2. The CDR3 consists of 17 residues. J lost 8 bases, V lost 3 bases, and 9 bases had no gene match. Germline assignment: CDR1 SGDLS and CDR2 YYNGEE. The CDR3 coding sequence is TGTGCCAGCAGCGCGTGGGGACTAGCGGGGGGTTTGGATGAGCAGTTCTTC. This sequence encodes CASSAWGLAGGLDEQFF.

The chain joins TRBV7-9 to TRBJ2-7, with D tentatively TRBD2 (6 bases). V gave up 5 bases and J gave up 0 bases, with 11 bases separating them. Germline V gives CDR1 SEHNR, CDR2 FQNEAQ (reference sequence). The CDR3 consists of 14 residues. The CDR3 bases are TGTGCCAGCAGCAACTCGACTAGCTCCTACGAGCAGTACTTC. Its translation is CASSNSTSSYEQYF.

The chain recombines TRBV7-2 with TRBJ2-3; 11 nucleotides align to TRBD2. V trimming: 1 base; J trimming: 4 bases; junction bases outside the gene matches: 4. The CDR3 has 16 residues. Germline CDR1 and CDR2: SGHTA and FQGNSA. The CDR3 DNA follows: TGTGCCAGCAGCTTAGAGTCGGGACTAGCGGCAGATACGCAGTATTTT. Its translation is CASSLESGLAADTQYF.

Notes on this clonotype: Since a much larger clone is just one base distant, this may be a read error. The rearrangement links TRBV4-3 to TRBJ2-7, with D possibly being TRBD2 (6 bases). CDR3 size: 15 residues. CDR1 is LGHNA and CDR2 is YSLEER in the germline V gene. Trimming shortened V by 0 bases and J by 2 bases, and 11 bases separated the two germline ends. In nucleotides, the CDR3 is TGCGCCAGCAGCCAAGAGCGATGGAGGGCCTACGAGCAGTACTTC. Its protein is CASSQERWRAYEQYF.

This clonotype was seen a few times. The CDR3 protein is CASSLAGLREKLFF. CDR3 coding DNA: TGTGCCAGCAGTTTGGCAGGTCTGAGGGAAAAACTGTTTTTT. The J gene is TRBJ1-4, the V gene TRBV12-3 or TRBV12-4; D gene unclear. Trimming removed 3 bases at V and 8 bases at J, with 13 bases between. This CDR3 contains 14 residues.

This clonotype was recorded once. This rearrangement joins TRBV7-9 to TRBJ2-5; D perhaps matches TRBD1 (7 bases). The CDR3 has 16 residues. In germline, CDR1 is SEHNR, CDR2 FQNEAQ (reference sequence). V lost 3 bases to trimming and J lost 1 base, with 15 bases between them. The CDR3 loop is CASSLGGQLLQETQYF. The CDR3 DNA follows: TGTGCCAGCAGCTTGGGGGGACAGTTACTCCAAGAGACCCAGTACTTC.